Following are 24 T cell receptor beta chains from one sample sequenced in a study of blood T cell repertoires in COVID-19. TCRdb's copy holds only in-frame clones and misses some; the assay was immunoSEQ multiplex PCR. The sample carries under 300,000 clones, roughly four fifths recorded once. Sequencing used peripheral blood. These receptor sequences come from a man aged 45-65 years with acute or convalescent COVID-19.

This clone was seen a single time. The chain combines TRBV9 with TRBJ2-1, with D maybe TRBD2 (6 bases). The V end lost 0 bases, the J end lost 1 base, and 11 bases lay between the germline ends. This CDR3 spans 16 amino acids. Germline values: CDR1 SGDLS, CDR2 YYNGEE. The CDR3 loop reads CASSVEPSGSYNEQFF. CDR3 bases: TGTGCCAGCAGCGTAGAGCCCAGCGGGTCCTACAATGAGCAGTTCTTC.

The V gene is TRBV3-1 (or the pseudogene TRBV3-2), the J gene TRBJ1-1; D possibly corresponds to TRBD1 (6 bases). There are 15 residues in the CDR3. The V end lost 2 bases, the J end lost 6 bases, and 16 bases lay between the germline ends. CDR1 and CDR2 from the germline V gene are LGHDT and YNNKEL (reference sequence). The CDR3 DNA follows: TGTGCCAGCAGCCAAAACGTCGGGGGGGCGGCTGAAGCTTTCTTT. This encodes CASSQNVGGAAEAFF.

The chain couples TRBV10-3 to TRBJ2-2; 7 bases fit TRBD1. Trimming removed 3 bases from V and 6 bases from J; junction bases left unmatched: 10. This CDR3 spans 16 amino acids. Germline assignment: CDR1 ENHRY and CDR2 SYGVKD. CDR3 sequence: CAISEVQQGFPGELFF. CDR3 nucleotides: TGTGCCATCAGTGAAGTGCAACAGGGGTTCCCCGGGGAGCTGTTTTTT.

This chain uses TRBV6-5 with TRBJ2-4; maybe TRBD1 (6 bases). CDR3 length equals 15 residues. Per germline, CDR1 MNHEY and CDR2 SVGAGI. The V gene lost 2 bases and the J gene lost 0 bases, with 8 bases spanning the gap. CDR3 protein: CASSYTGPAKNIQYF. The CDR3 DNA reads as TGTGCCAGCAGTTACACAGGGCCAGCCAAAAACATTCAGTACTTC.

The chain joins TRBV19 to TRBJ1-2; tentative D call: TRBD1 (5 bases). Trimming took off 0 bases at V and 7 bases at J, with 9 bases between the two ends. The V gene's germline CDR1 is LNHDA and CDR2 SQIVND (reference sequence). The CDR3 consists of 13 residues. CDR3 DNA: TGTGCCAGTAGTATAGAGGAGGGGCTTGGCTACACCTTC. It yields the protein CASSIEEGLGYTF.

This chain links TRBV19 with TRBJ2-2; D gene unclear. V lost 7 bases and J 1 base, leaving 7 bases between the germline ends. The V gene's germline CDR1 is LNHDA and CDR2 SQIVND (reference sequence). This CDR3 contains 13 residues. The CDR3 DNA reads TGTGCCAGTATCAGGCAGAACACCGGGGAGCTGTTTTTT. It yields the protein CASIRQNTGELFF.

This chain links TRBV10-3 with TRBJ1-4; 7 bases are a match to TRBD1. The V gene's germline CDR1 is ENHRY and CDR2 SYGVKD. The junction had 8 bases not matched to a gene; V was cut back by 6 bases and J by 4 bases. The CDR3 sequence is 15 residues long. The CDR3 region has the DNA TGTGCCATCAGCCAAACCGGGACAGTTAATGAAAAACTGTTTTTT. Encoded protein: CAISQTGTVNEKLFF.

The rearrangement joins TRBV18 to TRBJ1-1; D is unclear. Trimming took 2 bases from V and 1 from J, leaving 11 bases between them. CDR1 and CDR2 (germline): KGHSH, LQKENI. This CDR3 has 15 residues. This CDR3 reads CASSPGNTPNTEAFF. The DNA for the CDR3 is TGTGCCAGCTCACCAGGTAACACACCGAACACTGAAGCTTTCTTT.

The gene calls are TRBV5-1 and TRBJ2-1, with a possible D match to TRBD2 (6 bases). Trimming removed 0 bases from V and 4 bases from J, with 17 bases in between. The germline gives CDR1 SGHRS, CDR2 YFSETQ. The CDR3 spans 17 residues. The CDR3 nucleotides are TGCGCCAGCAGCTTGGAAGGTAGCGGAGCTCAATACAATGAGCAGTTCTTC. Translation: CASSLEGSGAQYNEQFF.

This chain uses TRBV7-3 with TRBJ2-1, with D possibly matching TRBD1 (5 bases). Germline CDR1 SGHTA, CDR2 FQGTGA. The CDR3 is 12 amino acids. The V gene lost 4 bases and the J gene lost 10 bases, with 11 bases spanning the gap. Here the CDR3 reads CASSSQGREQFF. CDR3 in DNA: TGTGCCAGCAGCTCTCAGGGCCGCGAGCAGTTCTTC.

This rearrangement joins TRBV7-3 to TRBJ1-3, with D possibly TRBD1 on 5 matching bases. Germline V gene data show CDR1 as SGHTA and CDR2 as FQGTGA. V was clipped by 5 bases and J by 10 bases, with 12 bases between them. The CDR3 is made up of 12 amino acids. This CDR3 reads CASSTMGGTIYF. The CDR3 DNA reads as TGTGCCAGCAGCACAATGGGGGGGACCATATATTTT.

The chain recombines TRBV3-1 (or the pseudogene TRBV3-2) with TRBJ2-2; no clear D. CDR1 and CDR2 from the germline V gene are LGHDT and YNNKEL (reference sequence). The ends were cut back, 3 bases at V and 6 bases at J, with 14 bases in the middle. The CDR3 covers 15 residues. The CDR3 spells CASSHSSSLPGELFF. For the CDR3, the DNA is TGTGCCAGCAGCCATTCTTCGAGCCTCCCCGGGGAGCTGTTTTTT.

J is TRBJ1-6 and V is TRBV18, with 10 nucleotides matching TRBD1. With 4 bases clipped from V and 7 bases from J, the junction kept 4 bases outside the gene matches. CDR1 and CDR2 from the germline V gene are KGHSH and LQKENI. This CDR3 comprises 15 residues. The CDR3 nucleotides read TGTGCCAGCTCACTGGGACAGGGGCCAAATTCACCCCTCCACTTT. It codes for CASSLGQGPNSPLHF.

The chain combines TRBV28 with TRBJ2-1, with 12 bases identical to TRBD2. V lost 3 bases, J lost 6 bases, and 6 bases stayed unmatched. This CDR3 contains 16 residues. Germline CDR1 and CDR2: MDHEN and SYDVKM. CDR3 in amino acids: CASSFFGLAGLNEQFF. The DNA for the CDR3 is TGTGCCAGCAGTTTCTTTGGACTAGCGGGACTCAATGAGCAGTTCTTC.

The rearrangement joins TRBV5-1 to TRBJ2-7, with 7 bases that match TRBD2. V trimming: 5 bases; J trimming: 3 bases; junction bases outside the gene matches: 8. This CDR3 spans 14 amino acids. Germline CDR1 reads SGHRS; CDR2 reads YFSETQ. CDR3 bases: TGCGCCAGCAGAGATACGGGAGGACGCTACGAGCAGTACTTC. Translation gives CASRDTGGRYEQYF.

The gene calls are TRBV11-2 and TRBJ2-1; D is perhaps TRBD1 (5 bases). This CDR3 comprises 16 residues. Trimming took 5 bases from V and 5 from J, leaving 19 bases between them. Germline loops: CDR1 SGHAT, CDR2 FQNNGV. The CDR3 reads CASSLRVGQRNNEQFF. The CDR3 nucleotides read TGTGCCAGCAGCCTTAGGGTAGGACAAAGAAACAATGAGCAGTTCTTC. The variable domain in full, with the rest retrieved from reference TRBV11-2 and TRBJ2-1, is EAGVAQSPRYKIIEKRQSVAFWCNPISGHATLYWYQQILGQGPKLLIQFQNNGVVDDSQLPKDRFSAERLKGVDSTLKIQPAKLEDSAVYLCASSLRVGQRNNEQFFGPGTRLTVL.

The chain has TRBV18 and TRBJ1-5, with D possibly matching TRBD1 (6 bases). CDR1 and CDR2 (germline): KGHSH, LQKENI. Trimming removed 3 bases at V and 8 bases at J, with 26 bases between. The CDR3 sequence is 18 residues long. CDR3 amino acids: CASSPRGWANVEPEPQHF. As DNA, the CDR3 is TGTGCCAGCTCACCGAGGGGGTGGGCGAATGTGGAACCGGAGCCCCAGCATTTT.

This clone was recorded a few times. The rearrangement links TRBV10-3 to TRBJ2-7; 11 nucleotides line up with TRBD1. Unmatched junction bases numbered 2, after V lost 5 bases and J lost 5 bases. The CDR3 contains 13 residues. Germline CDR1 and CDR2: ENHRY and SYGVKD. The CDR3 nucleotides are TGTGCCATCAGTTCGGGACAGGGGGACGAGCAGTACTTC. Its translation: CAISSGQGDEQYF.

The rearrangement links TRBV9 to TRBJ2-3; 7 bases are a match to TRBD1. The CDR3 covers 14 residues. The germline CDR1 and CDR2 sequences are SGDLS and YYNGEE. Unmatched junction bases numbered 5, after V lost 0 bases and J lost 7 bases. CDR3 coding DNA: TGTGCCAGCAGCGTAGGGGACAGTCCGTATACGCAGTATTTT. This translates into CASSVGDSPYTQYF.

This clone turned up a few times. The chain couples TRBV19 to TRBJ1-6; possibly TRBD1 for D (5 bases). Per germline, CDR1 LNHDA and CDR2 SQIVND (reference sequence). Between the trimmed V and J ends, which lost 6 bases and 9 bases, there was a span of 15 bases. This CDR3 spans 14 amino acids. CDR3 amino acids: CASRRGQGGSPLHF. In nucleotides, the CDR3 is TGTGCCAGTAGGAGAGGGCAGGGAGGTTCACCCCTCCACTTT.

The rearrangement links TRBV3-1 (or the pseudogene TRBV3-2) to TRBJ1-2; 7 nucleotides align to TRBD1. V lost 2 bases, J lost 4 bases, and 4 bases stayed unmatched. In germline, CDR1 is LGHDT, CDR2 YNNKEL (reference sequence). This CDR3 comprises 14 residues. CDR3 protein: CASSQQGESYGYTF. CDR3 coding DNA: TGTGCCAGCAGCCAACAGGGGGAAAGCTATGGCTACACCTTC.

CDR3 DNA sequence: TGTGCCAGCAGCTGGACAGGGCCGGATGAAAAACTGTTTTTT. Its translation is CASSWTGPDEKLFF. This chain uses TRBV6-2 or TRBV6-3 with TRBJ1-4; TRBD1 aligns across 8 bases. Germline V gene sequence: CDR1 MNHEY, CDR2 SVGEGT. V shed 6 bases, J shed 6 bases, and the junction held 6 bases outside the gene matches. The CDR3 is made up of 14 amino acids.

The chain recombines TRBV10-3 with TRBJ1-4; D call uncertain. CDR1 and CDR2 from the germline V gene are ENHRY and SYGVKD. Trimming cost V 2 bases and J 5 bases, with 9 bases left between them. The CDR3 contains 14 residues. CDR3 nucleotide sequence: TGTGCCATCAGTGAGGGACTGAAGAATGAAAAACTGTTTTTT. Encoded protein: CAISEGLKNEKLFF.

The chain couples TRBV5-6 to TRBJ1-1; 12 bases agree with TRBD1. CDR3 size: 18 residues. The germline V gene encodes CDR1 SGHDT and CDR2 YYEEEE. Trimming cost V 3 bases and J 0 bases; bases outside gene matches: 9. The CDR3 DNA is TGTGCCAGCAGCTCCGTGGTCGGGACAGGGGGCATGAACACTGAAGCTTTCTTT. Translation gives CASSSVVGTGGMNTEAFF.